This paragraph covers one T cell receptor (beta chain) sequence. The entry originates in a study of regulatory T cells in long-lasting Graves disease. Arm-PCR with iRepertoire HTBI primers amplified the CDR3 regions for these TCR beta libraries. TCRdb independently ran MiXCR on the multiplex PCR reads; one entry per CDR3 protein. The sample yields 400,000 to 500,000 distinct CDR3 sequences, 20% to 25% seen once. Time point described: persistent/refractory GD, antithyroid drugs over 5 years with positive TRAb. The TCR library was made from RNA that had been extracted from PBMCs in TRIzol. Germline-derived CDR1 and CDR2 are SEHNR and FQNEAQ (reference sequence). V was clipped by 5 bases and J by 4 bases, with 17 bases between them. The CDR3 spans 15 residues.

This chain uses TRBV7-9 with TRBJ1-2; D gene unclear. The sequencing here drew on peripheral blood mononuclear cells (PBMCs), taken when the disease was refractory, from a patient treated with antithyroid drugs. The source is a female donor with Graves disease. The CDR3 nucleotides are TGTGCCAGCAGCCCTGACCTGGACTTGGCCTATGGCTACACCTTC. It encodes CASSPDLDLAYGYTF.